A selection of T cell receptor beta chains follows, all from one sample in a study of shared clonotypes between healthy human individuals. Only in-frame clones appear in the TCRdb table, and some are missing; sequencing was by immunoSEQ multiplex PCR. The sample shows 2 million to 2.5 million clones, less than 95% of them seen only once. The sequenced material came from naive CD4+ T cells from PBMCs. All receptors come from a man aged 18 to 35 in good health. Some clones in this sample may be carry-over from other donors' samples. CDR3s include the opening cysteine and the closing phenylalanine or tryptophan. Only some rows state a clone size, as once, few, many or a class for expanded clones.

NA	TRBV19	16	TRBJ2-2	CASSSGRLTNTGELFF
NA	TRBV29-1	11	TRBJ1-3	CSTNSGNTIYF
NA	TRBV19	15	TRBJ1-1	CASSITGGKNTEAFF
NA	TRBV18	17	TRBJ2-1	CASSPPGAPSSYNEQFF
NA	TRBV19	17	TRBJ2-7	CASSIKAAGSLPYEQYF
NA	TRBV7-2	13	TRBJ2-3	CASRRTGADTQYF
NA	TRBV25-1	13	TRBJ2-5	CASSEQGRETQYF
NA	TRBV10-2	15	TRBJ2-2	CASRSWGTVGGELFF
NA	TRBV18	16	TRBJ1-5	CASSPLSPDSNQPQHF
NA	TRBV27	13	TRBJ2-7	CASSGGTGYEQYF
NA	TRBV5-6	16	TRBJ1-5	CASSLYGVSGNQPQHF
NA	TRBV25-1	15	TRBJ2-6	CATTTGGAGANVLTF
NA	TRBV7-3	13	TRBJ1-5	CASSLATGQPQHF
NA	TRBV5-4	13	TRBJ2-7	CASSAGGFYEQYF
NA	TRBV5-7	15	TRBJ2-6	CASSLGRSGANVLTF
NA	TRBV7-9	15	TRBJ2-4	CASSPWGEGKNIQYF
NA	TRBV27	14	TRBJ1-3	CASAQGSSGNTIYF
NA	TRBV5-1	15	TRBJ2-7	CASSPGQGSIGEQYF
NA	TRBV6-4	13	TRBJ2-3	CATKNPSTDTQYF
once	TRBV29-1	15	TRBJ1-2	CSVRPDRLAGYGYTF
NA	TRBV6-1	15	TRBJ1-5	CASLSRDTLVQPQHF
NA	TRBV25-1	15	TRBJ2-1	CASSDTTVSYNEQFF
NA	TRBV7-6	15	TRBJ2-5	CASSLREGHQETQYF
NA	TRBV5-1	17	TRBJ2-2	CASSSLAGGPPTGELFF
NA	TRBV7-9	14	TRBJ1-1	CASSVNRANTEAFF
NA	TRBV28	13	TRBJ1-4	CASRYRVNEKLFF
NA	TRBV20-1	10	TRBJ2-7	CSASVDHQYF
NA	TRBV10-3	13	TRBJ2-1	CAIMGVLYNEQFF
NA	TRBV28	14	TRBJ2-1	CASVRTPWGGEQFF
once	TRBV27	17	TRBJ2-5	CASSKYGQGAPQETQYF
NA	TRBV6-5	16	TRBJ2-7	CASSYSQRESPYEQYF
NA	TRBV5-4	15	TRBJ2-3	CASSLKQGSTDTQYF
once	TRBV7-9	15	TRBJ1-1	CASRGQGGPNTEAFF
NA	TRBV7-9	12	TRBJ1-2	CASSSLRPGYTF